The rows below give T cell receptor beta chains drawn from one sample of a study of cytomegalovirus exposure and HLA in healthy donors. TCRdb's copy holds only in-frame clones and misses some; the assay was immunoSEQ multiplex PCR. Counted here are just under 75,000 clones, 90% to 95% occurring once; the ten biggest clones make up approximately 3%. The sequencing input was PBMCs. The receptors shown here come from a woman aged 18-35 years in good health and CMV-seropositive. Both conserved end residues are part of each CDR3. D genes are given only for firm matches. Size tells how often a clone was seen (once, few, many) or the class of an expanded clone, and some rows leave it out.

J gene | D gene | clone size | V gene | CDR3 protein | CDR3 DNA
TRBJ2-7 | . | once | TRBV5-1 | CASALIGQSYEQYF | TGCGCCAGCGCACTAATTGGACAGTCCTACGAGCAGTACTTC
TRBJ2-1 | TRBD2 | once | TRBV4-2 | CASSLGTSGNYNEQFF | TGTGCCAGCAGCCTCGGGACTAGCGGGAACTACAATGAGCAGTTCTTC
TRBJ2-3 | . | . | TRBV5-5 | CASSLGPSTDTQYF | TGTGCCAGCAGCCTTGGGCCTAGCACAGATACGCAGTATTTT
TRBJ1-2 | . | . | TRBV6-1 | CASSERGHYGYTF | TGTGCCAGCAGCGAAAGGGGTCACTATGGCTACACCTTC
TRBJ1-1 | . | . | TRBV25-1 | CASRQGEWNTEAFF | TGTGCCAGCAGACAGGGAGAGTGGAACACTGAAGCTTTCTTT
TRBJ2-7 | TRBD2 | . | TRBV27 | CASSPPSGSPYEQYF | TGTGCCAGCAGTCCCCCCAGCGGGAGCCCCTACGAGCAGTACTTC
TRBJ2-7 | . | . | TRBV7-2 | CASSLAVLALNEQYF | TGTGCCAGCAGCTTAGCAGTATTAGCTCTGAACGAGCAGTACTTC
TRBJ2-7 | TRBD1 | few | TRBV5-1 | CASSSAGTGTYEQYF | TGCGCCAGCAGCTCCGCCGGGACAGGGACCTACGAGCAGTACTTC
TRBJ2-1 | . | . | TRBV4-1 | CASSQDDSLYSYNEQFF | TGCGCCAGCAGCCAAGATGACAGCCTCTACTCCTACAATGAGCAGTTCTTC
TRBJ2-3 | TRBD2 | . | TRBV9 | CASSAYSGTSPDTQYF | TGTGCCAGCAGCGCGTACTCCGGGACTAGCCCTGATACGCAGTATTTT
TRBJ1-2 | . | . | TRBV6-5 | CASSYDSNYGYTF | TGTGCCAGCAGTTACGACAGTAACTATGGCTACACCTTC
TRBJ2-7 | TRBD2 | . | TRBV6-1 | CASSVLAGGPAEQYF | TGTGCCAGCAGTGTACTAGCGGGAGGGCCCGCCGAGCAGTACTTC
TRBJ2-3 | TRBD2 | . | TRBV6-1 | CASSDQRGGSTDTQYF | TGTGCCAGCAGTGACCAGCGGGGGGGAAGCACAGATACGCAGTATTTT
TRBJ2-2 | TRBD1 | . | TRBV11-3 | CASSVEQGRSTGELFF | TGTGCCAGCAGCGTAGAACAGGGGAGAAGCACCGGGGAGCTGTTTTTT
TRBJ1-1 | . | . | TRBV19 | CASSTTGNMNTEAFF | TGTGCCAGTAGTACCACAGGGAATATGAACACTGAAGCTTTCTTT
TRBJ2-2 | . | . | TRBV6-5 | CASSSTGELFF | TGTGCCAGCAGCAGCACCGGGGAGCTGTTTTTT
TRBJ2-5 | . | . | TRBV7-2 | CASSLGAVETQYF | TGTGCCAGCAGCTTAGGAGCTGTTGAGACCCAGTACTTC
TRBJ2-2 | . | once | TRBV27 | CASSPRVNTGELFF | TGTGCCAGCAGCCCCAGGGTGAACACCGGGGAGCTGTTTTTT
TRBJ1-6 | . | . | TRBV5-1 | CASSLGGTSNSPLHF | TGCGCCAGCAGCTTGGGAGGGACATCAAATTCACCCCTCCACTTT
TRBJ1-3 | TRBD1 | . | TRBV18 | CASSPQTGASGNTIYF | TGTGCCAGCTCACCCCAGACAGGGGCCTCTGGAAACACCATATATTTT
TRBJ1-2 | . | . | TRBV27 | CASRRDGVNYGYTF | TGTGCCAGCAGGCGCGACGGGGTAAACTATGGCTACACCTTC
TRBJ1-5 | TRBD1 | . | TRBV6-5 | CASSPGTGRNQPQHF | TGTGCCAGCAGTCCCGGGACAGGGAGGAATCAGCCCCAGCATTTT
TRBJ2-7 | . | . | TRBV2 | CASSDQTTSYEQYF | TGTGCCAGCAGTGACCAGACGACTAGTTACGAGCAGTACTTC
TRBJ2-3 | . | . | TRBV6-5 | CASSYATRSTDTQYF | TGTGCCAGCAGTTACGCGACACGAAGCACAGATACGCAGTATTTT
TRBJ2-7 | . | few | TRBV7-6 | CASSPTKGGNEQYF | TGTGCCAGCAGCCCCACGAAGGGGGGGAACGAGCAGTACTTC
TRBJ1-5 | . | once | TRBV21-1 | CASSLYRVRWFYSNQPQHF | TGTGCCAGCAGCCTATACAGGGTCCGCTGGTTTTATAGCAATCAGCCCCAGCATTTT
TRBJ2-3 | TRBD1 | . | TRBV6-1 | CASSEIFLTGEDTQYF | TGTGCCAGCAGTGAAATCTTCTTGACAGGGGAAGATACGCAGTATTTT
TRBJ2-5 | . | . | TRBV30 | CAGSRRVRETQYF | TGTGCCGGGTCTCGTCGCGTGAGGGAGACCCAGTACTTC
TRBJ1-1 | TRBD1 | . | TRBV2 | CASSARQGSAFF | TGTGCCAGCAGTGCAAGACAGGGTAGCGCCTTCTTT
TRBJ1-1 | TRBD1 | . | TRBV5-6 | CASSLVGQSLSWVAFF | TGTGCCAGCAGCTTGGTGGGACAGTCTTTATCCTGGGTAGCTTTCTTT
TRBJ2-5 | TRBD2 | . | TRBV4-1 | CASSQGLAGVSQETQYF | TGCGCCAGCAGCCAGGGACTAGCGGGAGTATCCCAAGAGACCCAGTACTTC
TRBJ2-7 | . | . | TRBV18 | CASSPRGQTYEQYF | TGTGCCAGCTCACCACGAGGACAAACCTACGAGCAGTACTTC
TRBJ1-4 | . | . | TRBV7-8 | CASSGGYNEKLFF | TGTGCCAGCAGTGGCGGCTATAATGAAAAACTGTTTTTT
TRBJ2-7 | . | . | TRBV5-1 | CASSRNERREQYF | TGCGCCAGCAGTCGGAACGAGAGGAGAGAGCAGTACTTC
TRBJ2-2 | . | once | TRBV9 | CASSSRAGGELFF | TGTGCCAGCAGCTCCCGAGCGGGCGGGGAGCTGTTTTTT
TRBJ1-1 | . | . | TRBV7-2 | CASSLRGGDASVNTEAFF | TGTGCCAGCAGCTTAAGGGGGGGAGACGCGTCAGTGAACACTGAAGCTTTCTTT
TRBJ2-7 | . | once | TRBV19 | CASSLDGMNYEQYF | TGTGCCAGCTCCCTAGACGGTATGAACTACGAGCAGTACTTC
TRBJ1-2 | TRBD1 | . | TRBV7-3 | CASSLTGDYGYTF | TGTGCCAGCAGCTTGACAGGGGATTATGGCTACACCTTC
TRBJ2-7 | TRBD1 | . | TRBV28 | CASSSPGQGRLEQYF | TGTGCCAGCAGCTCCCCCGGACAGGGGCGTCTCGAGCAGTACTTC
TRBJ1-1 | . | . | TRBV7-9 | CASSSRGGVVEAFF | TGTGCCAGCAGTTCCCGCGGAGGGGTCGTTGAGGCTTTCTTT